The TCR beta chain under discussion was sequenced for a study of CD8 T cells in ankylosing spondylitis. Study findings and constraints: Apparently characteristic of ankylosing spondylitis blood was a TCR beta motif (eight highly homologous variants).

Notes on this clonotype: Its antigen is still unknown.

The germline V and J ends were trimmed by 8 bases and 14 bases, with 9 bases remaining between them. Germline CDR1 is SEHNR and CDR2 is FQNEAQ (reference sequence). This CDR3 spans 8 amino acids. Researchers built TCR beta libraries using quantitative 5'-RACE with molecular barcodes. TCRdb processed the 5' RACE reads anew with MiXCR; each CDR3 protein has one entry. Here the sample spans roughly 450,000 distinct CDR3 sequences, about 25% being singletons. The chain employs TRBV7-9 and TRBJ1-2; D unclear. The TCR was taken from a male donor with ankylosing spondylitis. The specimen was blood, either unsorted or a sorted T cell fraction (not recorded which). CDR3 in amino acids: CASGPLTF. The CDR3 DNA follows: TGTGCCAGCGGACCGTTAACCTTC.